These T cell receptor beta chains were read from a single sample in a study of shared clonotypes between healthy human individuals. Sequencing used immunoSEQ multiplex PCR; TCRdb keeps in-frame clones, though not all of them. The top ten hold roughly 1.2% of the sample, which has over a million clones, more than 95% seen once. Material: naive CD4+ T cells sorted from blood. Every receptor here comes from a man aged 30 to 39 in good health. Both conserved end residues are part of each CDR3. The D gene is left open where the match is weak. Clone size appears in some rows only: once, few, many, or a class for an expanded clone.

j_call | v_call | clone_size | d_call | cdr3_aa | cdr3_nt
TRBJ1-2 | TRBV11-2 | - | - | CASSSTTGSYGYTF | TGTGCCAGCAGCTCCACGACGGGGAGCTATGGCTACACCTTC
TRBJ2-7 | TRBV7-6 | - | TRBD2 | CASSITSGNYEQYF | TGTGCCAGCAGCATCACTAGCGGGAATTACGAGCAGTACTTC
TRBJ2-7 | TRBV30 | - | - | CAWNRDNQNYEQYF | TGTGCCTGGAACCGGGACAACCAAAACTACGAGCAGTACTTC
TRBJ1-1 | TRBV28 | - | - | CASRAGEAFF | TGTGCCAGCAGAGCGGGTGAAGCTTTCTTT
TRBJ1-4 | TRBV7-6 | - | - | CASSLDTGLVSEKLFF | TGTGCCAGCAGCTTAGACACAGGGTTGGTTTCGGAAAAACTGTTTTTT
TRBJ1-2 | TRBV5-4 | - | - | CASSLGLRGNNYGYTF | TGTGCCAGCAGCTTGGGTCTACGGGGGAACAACTATGGCTACACCTTC
TRBJ2-7 | TRBV5-1 | - | - | CASSLAYEQYF | TGCGCCAGCAGCCTAGCCTACGAGCAGTACTTC
TRBJ1-1 | TRBV5-1 | - | - | CASSYRQRSEAFF | TGCGCCAGCAGCTACCGACAGCGATCTGAAGCTTTCTTT
TRBJ1-4 | TRBV6-1 | - | - | CASSEAFGLGFF | TGTGCCAGCAGTGAAGCTTTCGGCCTAGGGTTTTTT
TRBJ2-5 | TRBV5-1 | - | - | CASSWGPQGSVETQYF | TGCGCCAGCAGCTGGGGACCCCAGGGGAGTGTGGAGACCCAGTACTTC
TRBJ2-7 | TRBV5-6 | - | - | CASSPGPFYEQYF | TGTGCCAGCAGCCCCGGCCCGTTCTACGAGCAGTACTTC
TRBJ2-1 | TRBV6-6 | - | TRBD1 | CASSYRTGENEQFF | TGTGCCAGCAGTTACAGGACAGGGGAGAATGAGCAGTTCTTC
TRBJ2-7 | TRBV10-3 | - | - | CAIRGPSSYEQYF | TGTGCCATCAGAGGGCCATCCTCCTACGAGCAGTACTTC
TRBJ2-5 | TRBV7-9 | - | TRBD2 | CASSPLAGGLWETQYF | TGTGCCAGCAGCCCCTTAGCGGGAGGGCTTTGGGAGACCCAGTACTTC
TRBJ2-1 | TRBV14 | - | TRBD1 | CASSRRDSSYNEQFF | TGTGCCAGCAGCCGCCGGGACAGCTCCTACAATGAGCAGTTCTTC
TRBJ2-3 | TRBV5-6 | once | TRBD1 | CASSLGDREGYF | TGTGCCAGCAGCTTGGGGGACAGGGAGGGGTATTTT
TRBJ2-7 | TRBV28 | - | - | CASSFTGKRNEQYF | TGTGCCAGCAGTTTCACAGGGAAGAGGAACGAGCAGTACTTC
TRBJ2-3 | TRBV5-1 | - | TRBD2 | CASSPILAGGGGDTQYF | TGCGCCAGCAGCCCAATCTTGGCGGGAGGTGGAGGAGATACGCAGTATTTT
TRBJ1-2 | TRBV10-1 | - | - | CASSDGPDYGYTF | TGCGCCAGCAGTGACGGGCCTGACTATGGCTACACCTTC
TRBJ2-7 | TRBV7-8 | - | TRBD2 | CASSPPGLAGGGEQYF | TGTGCCAGCAGCCCCCCCGGACTAGCGGGAGGGGGCGAGCAGTACTTC
TRBJ2-5 | TRBV18 | - | - | CASSLLVPQETQYF | TGTGCCAGCTCATTGCTGGTCCCCCAAGAGACCCAGTACTTC
TRBJ2-3 | TRBV29-1 | - | - | CSVRAGHTQYF | TGCAGCGTTAGAGCGGGCCATACGCAGTATTTT
TRBJ2-1 | TRBV18 | - | - | CASSPPGRDEQFF | TGTGCCAGCTCACCACCGGGAAGGGACGAGCAGTTCTTC
TRBJ1-4 | TRBV18 | - | TRBD1 | CASSPRQGGNEKLFF | TGTGCCAGCTCACCAAGACAGGGTGGTAATGAAAAACTGTTTTTT
TRBJ2-7 | TRBV5-1 | - | - | CASSSGTAGEQYF | TGCGCCAGCAGCTCGGGGACGGCCGGCGAGCAGTACTTC
TRBJ2-5 | TRBV4-3 | - | - | CASSQEVGVWETQYF | TGCGCCAGCAGCCAAGAGGTTGGGGTGTGGGAGACCCAGTACTTC
TRBJ2-7 | TRBV5-6 | - | - | CASTYLRGPYEQYF | TGTGCCAGCACCTATCTCCGGGGCCCCTACGAGCAGTACTTC
TRBJ2-3 | TRBV14 | - | - | CASSQETEVGYTDTQYF | TGTGCCAGCAGCCAAGAGACAGAAGTCGGTTACACAGATACGCAGTATTTT
TRBJ2-3 | TRBV11-2 | - | - | CASSLALDVVTQYF | TGTGCCAGCAGCTTAGCCCTAGATGTGGTTACGCAGTATTTT
TRBJ2-3 | TRBV7-9 | - | - | CASSLVRGLSPDTQYF | TGTGCCAGCAGCTTAGTTCGGGGGCTCTCCCCAGATACGCAGTATTTT
TRBJ2-3 | TRBV5-4 | - | - | CASSLGEQDTQYF | TGTGCCAGCAGCTTAGGGGAACAAGATACGCAGTATTTT
TRBJ1-5 | TRBV28 | - | TRBD1 | CASSPGTGGMGNQPQHF | TGTGCCAGCAGTCCCGGGACAGGGGGCATGGGCAATCAGCCCCAGCATTTT
TRBJ2-1 | TRBV11-2 | - | - | CASSLVDPRHHNEQFF | TGTGCCAGCAGCTTAGTGGACCCGCGCCACCACAATGAGCAGTTCTTC
TRBJ2-5 | TRBV5-8 | - | - | CASSLDGKGWETQYF | TGTGCCAGCAGCTTGGATGGGAAGGGTTGGGAGACCCAGTACTTC
TRBJ1-4 | TRBV28 | - | - | CASRIDPTNEKLFF | TGTGCCAGCAGGATAGATCCAACTAATGAAAAACTGTTTTTT
TRBJ2-2 | TRBV5-1 | once | TRBD2 | CASSTGTSANTGELFF | TGCGCCAGCAGCACCGGGACTAGCGCGAACACCGGGGAGCTGTTTTTT
TRBJ1-1 | TRBV11-2 | once | - | CASSFLHNRDTEAFF | TGTGCCAGCAGCTTCCTACACAACCGGGACACTGAAGCTTTCTTT
TRBJ2-5 | TRBV5-1 | once | TRBD2 | CASSPLSPGLAVQETQYF | TGCGCCAGCAGCCCCCTTTCCCCGGGACTAGCTGTCCAAGAGACCCAGTACTTC
TRBJ2-7 | TRBV7-8 | - | - | CASEDPRTRYEQYF | TGTGCCAGCGAAGATCCTAGGACAAGGTACGAGCAGTACTTC
TRBJ2-1 | TRBV6-5 | - | TRBD1 | CASSSDRGLYNEQFF | TGTGCCAGCAGTTCCGACAGGGGGCTTTACAATGAGCAGTTCTTC
TRBJ1-1 | TRBV6-1 | - | - | CASSDRRTATLRETEAFF | TGTGCCAGCAGTGACCGTAGGACCGCGACCCTCCGGGAGACTGAAGCTTTCTTT
TRBJ2-1 | TRBV29-1 | - | - | CSVDRDYNEQFF | TGCAGCGTTGACAGAGACTACAATGAGCAGTTCTTC
TRBJ2-7 | TRBV7-2 | many | TRBD2 | CASSPRLAGDGEQYF | TGTGCCAGCAGCCCGAGACTAGCGGGAGACGGCGAGCAGTACTTC
TRBJ2-1 | TRBV5-1 | - | - | CASSLAANPEQFF | TGCGCCAGCAGCTTGGCGGCTAATCCTGAGCAGTTCTTC
TRBJ2-6 | TRBV29-1 | - | - | CSVESGGRSGANVLTF | TGCAGCGTTGAGTCGGGGGGCCGCTCTGGGGCCAACGTCCTGACTTTC
TRBJ2-1 | TRBV11-2 | once | - | CASSLSVLRGSSYNEQFF | TGTGCCAGCAGCTTGAGCGTCCTCCGGGGCAGCTCCTACAATGAGCAGTTCTTC
TRBJ2-1 | TRBV9 | - | - | CASSVGGTTYNEQFF | TGTGCCAGCAGCGTCGGCGGGACCACCTACAATGAGCAGTTCTTC
TRBJ1-4 | TRBV5-6 | - | - | CASSLASVGFFEKLFF | TGTGCCAGCAGCTTGGCCTCAGTAGGGTTCTTTGAAAAACTGTTTTTT
TRBJ1-5 | TRBV28 | - | - | CASSSLDRPWEPQHF | TGTGCCAGCAGTTCCCTCGACAGGCCGTGGGAACCCCAGCATTTT
TRBJ2-3 | TRBV19 | - | - | CASSPTLPPDTQYF | TGTGCCAGTAGTCCGACTTTGCCCCCAGATACGCAGTATTTT
TRBJ2-5 | TRBV5-1 | - | TRBD2 | CASRGTSGSQETQYF | TGCGCCAGCCGCGGGACTAGCGGGAGCCAAGAGACCCAGTACTTC
TRBJ2-2 | TRBV28 | - | - | CASSFPVGSANTGELFF | TGTGCCAGCAGTTTCCCTGTCGGGAGCGCGAACACCGGGGAGCTGTTTTTT
TRBJ2-2 | TRBV2 | once | - | CASGRRGSGELFF | TGTGCCAGCGGAAGGAGGGGGTCCGGGGAGCTGTTTTTT
TRBJ1-2 | TRBV7-2 | once | TRBD1 | CASSSRDRGRAGYTF | TGTGCCAGCAGCTCCCGGGACAGGGGACGGGCCGGCTACACCTTC
TRBJ1-1 | TRBV10-2 | - | TRBD1 | CASGQVENTEAFF | TGCGCCAGCGGACAGGTCGAGAACACTGAAGCTTTCTTT
TRBJ2-7 | TRBV28 | - | TRBD2 | CASSLGTSTHEQYF | TGTGCCAGCAGTTTAGGGACTAGTACGCACGAGCAGTACTTC
TRBJ1-2 | TRBV5-1 | - | TRBD1 | CASSFAGQANDYGYTF | TGCGCCAGCAGCTTTGCGGGACAGGCGAATGACTATGGCTACACCTTC
TRBJ2-3 | TRBV5-1 | - | - | CASSLDLEDTQYF | TGCGCCAGCAGCTTGGATTTAGAAGATACGCAGTATTTT
TRBJ2-7 | TRBV20-1 | once | - | CSAHFYEQYF | TGCAGTGCCCACTTCTACGAGCAGTACTTC